Sequencing of this T cell receptor beta chain was carried out in a study of follicular helper T cells after annual influenza vaccination. Across the whole study: For some subjects, blood spans the 2013-2014, 2014-2015 and 2015-2016 annual vaccinations. Study-wide points: ICOS+CD38+ cTfh clonality tracked population frequency, and its change tracked circulating plasmablast change. Yearly vaccinations repeatedly recalled conserved clonotypes in ICOS+CD38+ cTfh. Day 7 ICOS+CD38+ clones were most often found later in ICOS-CD38- cTfh cells.

To note about this clone: The antigen remains unidentified.

TCRdb's copy holds only in-frame clones and misses some; the assay was immunoSEQ multiplex PCR. The data hold roughly 27,000 clones, with approximately 78% observed a single time. Time point meaning: 2014-2015 season, pre-vaccination. V was pared by 0 bases and J by 2 bases, with 6 bases of the junction left unmatched. The CDR3 loop spans 16 amino acids. CDR1 SGHRS and CDR2 YFSETQ come from the germline V gene. The sequence derives from an adult who received the influenza vaccine. V and J are TRBV5-1 and TRBJ2-3; 7 bases align to TRBD2. Sample: CXCR5+ CD38- circulating T follicular helper cells from blood, taken on the day of influenza vaccination. Subset reported: circulating Tfh, non-naive CD4+CXCR5+PD-1+ (ICOS+CD38+ or ICOS-CD38-). DNA for the CDR3: TGCGCCAGCAGCTTGGTTGCTAGCGGATACACAGATACGCAGTATTTT. Its protein product is CASSLVASGYTDTQYF.